This T cell receptor beta chain was identified in a study of cytomegalovirus exposure and HLA in healthy donors. Study-level points and caveats: Cytomegalovirus association was listed for about 160 TCR beta chains. Through in vitro validation, a few CMV-associated chains were shown to be specific for CMV antigens.

As for this clone: Antigen: not known.

Sequencing was performed with immunoSEQ multiplex PCR; in TCRdb, only in-frame clones are kept and a portion is missing. Among 150,000 to 200,000 clones listed, approximately 84% were seen once. V lost 0 bases, J lost 4 bases, and 1 base stayed unmatched. The CDR3 sequence is 14 residues long. CDR1 is SGDLS, CDR2 YYNGEE, per germline. The TCR comes from a man aged 25 to 45 in good health and CMV-seropositive. Sequencing used PBMCs. V is TRBV9 and J is TRBJ2-7; 10 nucleotides agree with TRBD2. The CDR3 region is CASSVGTSGYEQYF. CDR3 DNA sequence: TGTGCCAGCAGCGTAGGGACTAGCGGTTACGAGCAGTACTTC.